This T cell receptor (beta chain) was captured by sequencing in a study of T cell responses to AZD1222 COVID-19 vaccine. Notes on the study in general: Recipients of two AZD1222 doses showed rising Spike-specific TCR breadth and depth.

TCRdb's copy holds only in-frame clones and misses some; the assay was immunoSEQ multiplex PCR. The data contain fewer than 120,000 clones, roughly four fifths of them seen just once; the ten biggest clones take up about 4.5%. Trimming took 4 bases from V and 7 from J, leaving 20 bases between them. Germline V CDR1 and CDR2: SGHRS, YFSETQ. The CDR3 is 16 residues long. Turning to this clone: Its target is not known.

The TCR originated in an adult in good health. The rearrangement uses TRBV5-1 and TRBJ1-4, with D possibly TRBD1 on 6 matching bases. The source was peripheral blood, collected on day 0 of AZD1222 vaccination. The CDR3 protein is CASSPDRTEWSEKLFF. In DNA form, the CDR3 reads TGCGCCAGCAGCCCCGATCGGACAGAGTGGAGTGAAAAACTGTTTTTT.